Following are 9 T cell receptor beta chains from one sample sequenced in a study of neoadjuvant anti-PD-1 for oral cavity cancer. The table came from immunoSEQ multiplex PCR; TCRdb's copy has only in-frame clones and leaves some out. Of 16,000 or so clones listed, about 59% are singletons. Sequences were derived from PBMCs, sampled before nivolumab (anti-PD-1) treatment. The receptor set was obtained from a person between 40 and 85 years old with oral cavity squamous cell carcinoma.

This sequence joins TRBV28 and TRBJ1-2; D not resolved. V was clipped by 1 base and J by 8 bases, with 17 bases between them. CDR3 length equals 15 residues. Germline V gene data show CDR1 as MDHEN and CDR2 as SYDVKM. The CDR3 DNA reads TGTGCCAGCAGTTTATCGGGCCCACCCGGGGTCGGCTACACCTTC. This encodes CASSLSGPPGVGYTF.

This clone was detected only a few times. This chain connects TRBV19 to TRBJ2-1; D assignment may be TRBD1 or TRBD2 (5 bases each). CDR3 length: 13 amino acids. The germline V gene has CDR1 LNHDA and CDR2 SQIVND (reference sequence). V was shortened by 6 bases and J by 8 bases, with 14 bases between the two germline ends. The CDR3 bases are TGTGCCAGTAGGTACGTGGGGACGGATGAGCAGTTCTTC. It specifies CASRYVGTDEQFF.

The chain combines TRBV6-1 with TRBJ2-5; D gene unclear. The CDR3 runs 12 residues. Per the germline V gene, CDR1 is MNHNS and CDR2 is SASEGT. Trimming left V 4 bases short and J 1 base short, with 4 bases between. CDR3 bases: TGTGCCAGCAGTGTAGTCCAAGAGACCCAGTACTTC. Its translation: CASSVVQETQYF.

This sequence joins TRBV7-9 and TRBJ2-2, with D possibly being TRBD1 (5 bases). The CDR3 totals 14 residues. V lost 4 bases and J lost 6, with 12 bases in between. Germline V gene sequence: CDR1 SEHNR, CDR2 FQNEAQ (reference sequence). The chain's CDR3 is CASSSQGRAGELFF. CDR3 nucleotide sequence: TGTGCCAGCAGCTCCCAGGGTCGCGCCGGGGAGCTGTTTTTT. Combining the CDR3 with reference TRBV7-9 and TRBJ2-2 gives the whole variable domain DTGVSQNPRHKITKRGQNVTFRCDPISEHNRLYWYRQTLGQGPEFLTYFQNEAQLEKSRLLSDRFSAERPKGSFSTLEIQRTEQGDSAMYLCASSSQGRAGELFFGEGSRLTVL.

This clone showed up just once. This chain joins TRBV6-5 and TRBJ1-1; D gene ambiguous. V was clipped by 9 bases and J by 1 base, with 12 bases between them. CDR3 size: 13 residues. Germline CDR1 is MNHEY and CDR2 is SVGAGI. This CDR3 is CASKGSRNTEAFF. The CDR3 DNA sequence: TGTGCCAGTAAAGGGAGCCGGAACACTGAAGCTTTCTTT.

This chain joins TRBV7-9 and TRBJ2-3; D is ambiguous. The germline gives CDR1 SEHNR, CDR2 FQNEAQ (reference sequence). The CDR3 length is 12 residues. Trimming shortened V by 5 bases and J by 6 bases, and 9 bases separated the two germline ends. Written as DNA, the CDR3 is TGTGCCAGCAGCCAACCGTCGGATACGCAGTATTTT. Its protein product is CASSQPSDTQYF.

The chain couples TRBV5-6 to TRBJ1-2; tentative D call: TRBD1 (5 bases). V gave up 1 base and J gave up 8 bases, with 18 bases separating them. This CDR3 contains 15 residues. CDR1 and CDR2 from the germline V gene are SGHDT and YYEEEE. CDR3: CASSLTGDVDLGYTF. The CDR3 bases are TGTGCCAGCAGCTTGACGGGGGACGTCGATCTAGGCTACACCTTC.

The V call is TRBV30, the J call TRBJ2-3, with 7 bases identical to TRBD2. Per the germline V gene, CDR1 is GTSNPN and CDR2 is SVGIG (reference sequence). The CDR3 extends over 13 amino acids. After removal of 4 bases from V and 3 bases from J, the junction contained 4 bases not matched to a gene. CDR3 amino acids: CAWITGGTDTQYF. The CDR3 coding sequence is TGTGCCTGGATAACGGGGGGAACAGATACGCAGTATTTT.

This clone was seen more than once but under ten times. The chain recombines TRBV10-1 with TRBJ2-7; D ambiguous. The CDR3 extends over 11 amino acids. V lost 3 bases to trimming and J lost 4 bases, with 4 bases between them. Germline CDR1 and CDR2: WNHNN and SYGVQD (reference sequence). CDR3 residues: CASSDGYEQYF. The DNA for the CDR3 is TGCGCCAGCAGTGACGGATACGAGCAGTACTTC.